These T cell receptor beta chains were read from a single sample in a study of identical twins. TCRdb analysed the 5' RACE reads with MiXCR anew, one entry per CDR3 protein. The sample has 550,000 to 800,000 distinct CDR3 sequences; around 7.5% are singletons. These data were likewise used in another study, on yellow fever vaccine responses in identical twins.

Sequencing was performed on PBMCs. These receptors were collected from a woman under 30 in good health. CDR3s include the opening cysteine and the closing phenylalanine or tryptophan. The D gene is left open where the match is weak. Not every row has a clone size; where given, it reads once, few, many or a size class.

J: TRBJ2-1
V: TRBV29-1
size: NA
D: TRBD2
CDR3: CSVGLPGLGNEQFF
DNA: TGCAGCGTCGGGCTTCCCGGACTAGGCAATGAGCAGTTCTTC

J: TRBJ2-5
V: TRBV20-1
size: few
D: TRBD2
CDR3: CSARGASGGIQETQYF
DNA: TGCAGTGCTAGAGGGGCTAGCGGGGGTATACAAGAGACCCAGTACTTC

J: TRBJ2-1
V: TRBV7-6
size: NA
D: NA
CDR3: CASSPSGGYEQFF
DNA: TGTGCCAGCAGCCCATCGGGTGGGTATGAGCAGTTCTTC

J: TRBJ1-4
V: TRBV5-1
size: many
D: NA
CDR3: CASSLPGVGEKLFF
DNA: TGCGCCAGCAGCTTACCAGGGGTTGGTGAAAAACTGTTTTTT

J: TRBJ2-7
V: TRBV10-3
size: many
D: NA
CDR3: CAISPSGTAYEQYF
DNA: TGTGCCATCAGTCCCAGCGGGACAGCCTACGAGCAGTACTTC

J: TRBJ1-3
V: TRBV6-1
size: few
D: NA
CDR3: CASRAGRLNGNTIYF
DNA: TGTGCCAGCAGGGCCGGACGACTGAATGGAAACACCATATATTTT

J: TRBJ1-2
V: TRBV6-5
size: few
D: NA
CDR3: CASSYSQLDGYTF
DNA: TGTGCCAGCAGTTACTCACAGTTGGATGGCTACACCTTC

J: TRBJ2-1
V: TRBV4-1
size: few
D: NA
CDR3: CASSQDPGRHVEQFF
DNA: TGCGCCAGCAGCCAAGATCCGGGAAGGCATGTTGAGCAGTTCTTC

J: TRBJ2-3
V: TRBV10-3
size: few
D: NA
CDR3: CAISESLANTDTQYF
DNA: TGTGCCATCAGTGAGTCCTTAGCGAACACAGATACGCAGTATTTT

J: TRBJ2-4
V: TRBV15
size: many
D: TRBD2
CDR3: CATSLGEGSVKNIQYF
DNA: TGTGCCACCAGTCTCGGGGAGGGGAGTGTCAAAAACATTCAGTACTTC

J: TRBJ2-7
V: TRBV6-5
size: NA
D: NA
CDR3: CASSYTTPPDSSYEQYF
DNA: TGTGCCAGCAGTTACACAACACCCCCGGACAGCTCCTACGAGCAGTACTTC

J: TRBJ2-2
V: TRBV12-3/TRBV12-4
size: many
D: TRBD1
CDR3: CASRRSTGDTGELFF
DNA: TGTGCCAGCCGTAGGTCGACAGGGGATACCGGGGAGCTGTTTTTT

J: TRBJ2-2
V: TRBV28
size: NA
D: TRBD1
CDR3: CASTVAFGQGLPGELFF
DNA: TGTGCCAGCACCGTTGCTTTCGGACAGGGGCTCCCCGGGGAGCTGTTTTTT

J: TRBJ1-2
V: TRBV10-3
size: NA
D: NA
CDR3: CAISVQGYGYTF
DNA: TGTGCCATCAGTGTACAGGGATACGGCTACACCTTC

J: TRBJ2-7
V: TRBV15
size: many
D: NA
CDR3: CATSRVGGGSNEQYF
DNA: TGTGCCACCAGCAGAGTGGGGGGTGGGTCCAACGAGCAGTACTTC

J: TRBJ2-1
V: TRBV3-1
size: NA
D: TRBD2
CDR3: CAICLGLAGGSMYNEQFF
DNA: TGTGCCATCTGTTTAGGACTAGCGGGGGGTAGTATGTACAATGAGCAGTTCTTC

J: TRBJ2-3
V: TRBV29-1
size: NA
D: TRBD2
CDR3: CSVEEGGGAGTQYF
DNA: TGCAGCGTTGAAGAAGGCGGGGGGGCCGGTACGCAGTATTTT

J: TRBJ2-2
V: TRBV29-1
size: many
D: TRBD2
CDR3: CSVSAGGGNVIHTGELFF
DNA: TGCAGCGTGTCGGCTGGGGGAGGGAATGTGATTCACACCGGGGAGCTGTTTTTT

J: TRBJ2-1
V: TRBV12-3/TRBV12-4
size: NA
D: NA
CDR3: CASSLAGFLGEQFF
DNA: TGTGCCAGCAGTTTAGCTGGCTTCTTAGGTGAGCAGTTCTTC

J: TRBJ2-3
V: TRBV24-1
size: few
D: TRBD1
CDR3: CATSDSRQGSTDTQYF
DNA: TGTGCCACCAGTGATTCGCGACAGGGTTCGACAGATACGCAGTATTTT

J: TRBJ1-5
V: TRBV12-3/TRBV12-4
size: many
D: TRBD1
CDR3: CASSADRGHSQPQHF
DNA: TGTGCCAGCAGTGCGGACAGGGGTCACAGTCAGCCCCAGCATTTT

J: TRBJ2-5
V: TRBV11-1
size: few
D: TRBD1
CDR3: CASSLALKGQGVGGFRETQYF
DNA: TGTGCCAGCAGCTTAGCGCTGAAAGGACAGGGTGTCGGTGGCTTCCGAGAGACCCAGTACTTC

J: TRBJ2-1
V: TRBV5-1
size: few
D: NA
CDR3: CASRSLEALNEQFF
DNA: TGCGCCAGCAGATCCTTGGAAGCCTTAAATGAGCAGTTCTTC

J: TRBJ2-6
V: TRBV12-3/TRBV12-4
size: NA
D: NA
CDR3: CASSPGAPGANVLTF
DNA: TGTGCCAGCAGTCCGGGGGCGCCTGGGGCCAACGTCCTGACTTTC

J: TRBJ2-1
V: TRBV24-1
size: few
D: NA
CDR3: CATSDTNRVGAYNEQFF
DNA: TGTGCCACCAGTGACACTAACAGGGTGGGGGCATACAATGAGCAGTTCTTC

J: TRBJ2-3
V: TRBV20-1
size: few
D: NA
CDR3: CSEGTSTDTQYF
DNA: TGCAGTGAGGGCACTAGCACAGATACGCAGTATTTT

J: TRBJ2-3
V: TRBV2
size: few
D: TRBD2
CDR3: CASASYGRAVTDTQYF
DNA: TGTGCCAGCGCAAGTTACGGGAGGGCCGTCACAGATACGCAGTATTTT

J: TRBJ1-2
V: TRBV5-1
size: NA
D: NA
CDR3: CASSLDRTASSGYTF
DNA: TGCGCCAGCAGCTTGGACAGGACGGCGAGTAGTGGCTACACCTTC

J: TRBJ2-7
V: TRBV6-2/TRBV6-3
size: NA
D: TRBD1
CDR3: CASTADRPAAYEQYF
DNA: TGTGCCAGCACCGCGGACAGGCCGGCAGCCTACGAGCAGTACTTC

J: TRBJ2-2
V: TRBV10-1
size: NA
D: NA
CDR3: CASSRDADTGELFF
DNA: TGCGCCAGCAGTCGGGACGCCGACACCGGGGAGCTGTTTTTT

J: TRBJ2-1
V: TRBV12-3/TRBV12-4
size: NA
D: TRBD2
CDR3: CASREREIYNEQFF
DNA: TGTGCCAGCAGAGAGCGGGAGATATACAATGAGCAGTTCTTC

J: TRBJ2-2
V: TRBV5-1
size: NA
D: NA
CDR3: CASSLGGTAGELFF
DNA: TGCGCCAGCAGCTTGGGGGGGACGGCCGGGGAGCTGTTTTTT

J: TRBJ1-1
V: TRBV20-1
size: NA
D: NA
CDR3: CSASAGRTEAFF
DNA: TGCAGTGCTAGCGCAGGGAGGACTGAAGCTTTCTTT

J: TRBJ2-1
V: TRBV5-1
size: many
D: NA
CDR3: CASSLERLGNNEQFF
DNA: TGCGCCAGCAGCTTGGAACGCCTGGGGAACAATGAGCAGTTCTTC

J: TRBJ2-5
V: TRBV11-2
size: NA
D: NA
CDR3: CASSSQEAETQYF
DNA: TGTGCCAGCAGCTCTCAAGAGGCAGAGACCCAGTACTTC

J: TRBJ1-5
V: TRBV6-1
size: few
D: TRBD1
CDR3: CASRQGQGSNQPQHF
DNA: TGTGCCAGCAGACAAGGACAGGGTAGCAATCAGCCCCAGCATTTT

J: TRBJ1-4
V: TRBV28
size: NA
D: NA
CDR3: CASSLLGPTNEKLFF
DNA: TGTGCCAGCAGTTTATTAGGTCCAACTAATGAAAAACTGTTTTTT

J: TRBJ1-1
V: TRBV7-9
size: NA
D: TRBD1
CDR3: CASSSSPDRSEAFF
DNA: TGTGCCAGCAGCTCGAGTCCGGACAGGAGTGAAGCTTTCTTT

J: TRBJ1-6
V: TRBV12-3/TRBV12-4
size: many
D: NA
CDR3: CASSLGRNNSPLHF
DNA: TGTGCCAGCAGTTTGGGTCGTAATAATTCACCCCTCCACTTT

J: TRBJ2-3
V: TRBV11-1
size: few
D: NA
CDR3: CASSSRVKIDSFTDTQYF
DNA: TGTGCCAGCAGTTCCAGGGTAAAGATCGACTCTTTTACAGATACGCAGTATTTT

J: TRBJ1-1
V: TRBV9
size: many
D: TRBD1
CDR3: CASSVEGRGRIRNTEAFF
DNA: TGTGCCAGCAGCGTAGAGGGCAGGGGGCGTATTAGGAACACTGAAGCTTTCTTT

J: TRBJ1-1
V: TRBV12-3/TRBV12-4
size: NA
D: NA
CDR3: CASTVGGKNTEAFF
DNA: TGTGCCAGCACCGTCGGGGGGAAGAACACTGAAGCTTTCTTT

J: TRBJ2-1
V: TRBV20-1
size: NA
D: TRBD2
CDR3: CSARDGLTSGRGYEQFF
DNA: TGCAGTGCTAGAGATGGGCTAACTAGCGGGAGGGGATATGAGCAGTTCTTC

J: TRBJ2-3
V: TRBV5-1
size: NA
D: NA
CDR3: CASSLISGLPGTDTQYF
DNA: TGCGCCAGCAGCTTGATTTCCGGACTGCCGGGCACAGATACGCAGTATTTT

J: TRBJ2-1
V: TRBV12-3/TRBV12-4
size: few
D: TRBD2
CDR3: CASSSLTSGSSYNEQFF
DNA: TGTGCCAGCAGTTCCTTGACTAGCGGGAGTTCCTACAATGAGCAGTTCTTC

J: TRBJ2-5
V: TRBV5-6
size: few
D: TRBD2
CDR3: CASSLGAGGNLGRETQYF
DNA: TGTGCCAGCAGCTTGGGAGCGGGGGGTAACCTTGGTCGAGAGACCCAGTACTTC